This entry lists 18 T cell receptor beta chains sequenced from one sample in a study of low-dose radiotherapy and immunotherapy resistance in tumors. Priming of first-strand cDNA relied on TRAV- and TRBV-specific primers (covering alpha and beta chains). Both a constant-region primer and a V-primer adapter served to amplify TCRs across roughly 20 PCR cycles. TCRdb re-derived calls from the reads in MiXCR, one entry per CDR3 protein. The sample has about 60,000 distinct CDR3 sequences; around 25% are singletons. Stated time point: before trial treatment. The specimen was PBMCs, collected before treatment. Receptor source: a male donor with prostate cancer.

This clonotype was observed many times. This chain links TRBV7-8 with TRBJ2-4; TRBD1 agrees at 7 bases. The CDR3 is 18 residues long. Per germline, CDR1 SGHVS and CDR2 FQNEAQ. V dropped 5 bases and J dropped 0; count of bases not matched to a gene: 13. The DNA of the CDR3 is TGTGCCAGCAGCACACTACCGGGACAGCGCGGAGCCAAAAACATTCAGTACTTC. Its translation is CASSTLPGQRGAKNIQYF.

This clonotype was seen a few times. The CDR3 nucleotides read TGTGCCAGCAGCCATATACAGGGCGTCATTCAGTACTTC. As protein: CASSHIQGVIQYF. J is TRBJ2-4 and V is TRBV3-1; tentative D call: TRBD1 (6 bases). Germline V lookup: CDR1 LGHDT, CDR2 YNNKEL (reference sequence). V lost 3 bases to trimming and J lost 9 bases, with 12 bases between them. The length of the CDR3 is 13 residues.

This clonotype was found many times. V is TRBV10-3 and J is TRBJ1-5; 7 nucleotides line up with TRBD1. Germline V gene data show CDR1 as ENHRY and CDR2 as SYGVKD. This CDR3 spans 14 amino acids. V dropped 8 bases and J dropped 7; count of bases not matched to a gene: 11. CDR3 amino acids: CAIGAGGGGQPQHF. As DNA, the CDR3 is TGTGCCATCGGGGCAGGGGGAGGGGGACAGCCCCAGCATTTT.

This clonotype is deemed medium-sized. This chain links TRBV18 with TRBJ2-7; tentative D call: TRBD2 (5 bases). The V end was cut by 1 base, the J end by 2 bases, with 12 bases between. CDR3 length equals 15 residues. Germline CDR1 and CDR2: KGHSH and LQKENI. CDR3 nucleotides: TGTGCCAGCTCACCACTGTCGGGGAATACCTACGAGCAGTACTTC. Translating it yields CASSPLSGNTYEQYF. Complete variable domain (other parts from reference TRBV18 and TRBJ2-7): NAGVMQNPRHLVRRRGQEARLRCSPMKGHSHVYWYRQLPEEGLKFMVYLQKENIIDESGMPKERFSAEFPKEGPSILRIQQVVRGDSAAYFCASSPLSGNTYEQYFGPGTRLTVT.

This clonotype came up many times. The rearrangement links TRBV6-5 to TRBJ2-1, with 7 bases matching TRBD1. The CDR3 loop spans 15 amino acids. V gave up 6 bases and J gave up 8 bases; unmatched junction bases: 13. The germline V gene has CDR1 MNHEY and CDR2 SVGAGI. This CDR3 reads CASSLTRQGSYEQFF. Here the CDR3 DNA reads TGTGCCAGCAGCCTGACCAGACAGGGTAGCTATGAGCAGTTCTTC.

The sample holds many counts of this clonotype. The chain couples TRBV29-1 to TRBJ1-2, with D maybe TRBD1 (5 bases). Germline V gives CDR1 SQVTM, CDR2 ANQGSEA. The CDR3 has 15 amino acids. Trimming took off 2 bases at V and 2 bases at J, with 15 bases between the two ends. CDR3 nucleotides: TGCAGCGTTGAATCGTGGGGGTCCCGCAACTATGGCTACACCTTC. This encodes CSVESWGSRNYGYTF.

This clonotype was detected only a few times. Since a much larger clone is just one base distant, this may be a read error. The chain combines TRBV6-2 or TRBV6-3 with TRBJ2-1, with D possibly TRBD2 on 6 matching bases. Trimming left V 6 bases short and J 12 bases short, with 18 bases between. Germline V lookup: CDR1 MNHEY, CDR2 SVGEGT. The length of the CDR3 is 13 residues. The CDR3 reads CASRPRGTMTQFF. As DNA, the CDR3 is TGTGCCAGCAGACCGCGGGGTACAATGACGCAGTTCTTC.

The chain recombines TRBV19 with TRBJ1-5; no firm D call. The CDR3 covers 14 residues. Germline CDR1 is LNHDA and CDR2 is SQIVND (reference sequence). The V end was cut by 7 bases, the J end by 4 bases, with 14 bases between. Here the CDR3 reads CASTRTRTNQPQHF. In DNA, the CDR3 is TGTGCCAGTACTCGCACACGCACTAATCAGCCCCAGCATTTT.

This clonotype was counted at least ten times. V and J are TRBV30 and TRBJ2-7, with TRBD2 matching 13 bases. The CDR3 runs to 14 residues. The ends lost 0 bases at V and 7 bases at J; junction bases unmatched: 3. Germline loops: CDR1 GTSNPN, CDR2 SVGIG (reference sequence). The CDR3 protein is CAWSVLLAGGEQYF. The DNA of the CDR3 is TGTGCCTGGAGTGTGCTACTAGCGGGAGGGGAGCAGTACTTC.

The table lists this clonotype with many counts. The CDR3 region is CASSLVGGAEAFF. Here the CDR3 DNA reads TGTGCCAGCAGTTTAGTCGGGGGCGCTGAAGCTTTCTTT. The V gene is TRBV12-3 or TRBV12-4, the J gene TRBJ1-1; D may be TRBD1 (6 bases). This CDR3 comprises 13 residues. V was clipped by 1 base and J by 6 bases, with 9 bases between them.

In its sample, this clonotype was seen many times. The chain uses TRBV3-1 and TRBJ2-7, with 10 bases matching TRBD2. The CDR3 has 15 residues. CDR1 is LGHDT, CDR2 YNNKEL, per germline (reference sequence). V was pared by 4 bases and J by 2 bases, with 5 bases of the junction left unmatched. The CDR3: CASSLTSGATYEQYF. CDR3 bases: TGTGCCAGCAGCCTAACTAGCGGGGCCACCTACGAGCAGTACTTC.

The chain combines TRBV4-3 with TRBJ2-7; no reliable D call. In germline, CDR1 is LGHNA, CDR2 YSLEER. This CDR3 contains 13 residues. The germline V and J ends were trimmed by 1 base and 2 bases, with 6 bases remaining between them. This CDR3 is CASSQGPTYEQYF. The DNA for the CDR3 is TGCGCCAGCAGCCAAGGTCCCACCTACGAGCAGTACTTC.

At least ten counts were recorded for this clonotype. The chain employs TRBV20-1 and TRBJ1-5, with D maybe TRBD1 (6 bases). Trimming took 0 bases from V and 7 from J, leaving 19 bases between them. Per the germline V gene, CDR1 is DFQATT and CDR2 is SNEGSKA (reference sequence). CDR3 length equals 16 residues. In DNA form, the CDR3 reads TGCAGTGCTAGAGAACGACAGGTCTCCTCGGGGCAGCCCCAGCATTTT. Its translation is CSARERQVSSGQPQHF.

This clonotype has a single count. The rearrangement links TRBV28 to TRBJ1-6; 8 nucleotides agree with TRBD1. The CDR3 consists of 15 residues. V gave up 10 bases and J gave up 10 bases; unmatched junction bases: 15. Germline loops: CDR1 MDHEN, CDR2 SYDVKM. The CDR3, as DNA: TGTGCCACTACCTCCCTTCGACAGGGGAACTCACCCCTCCACTTT. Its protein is CATTSLRQGNSPLHF.

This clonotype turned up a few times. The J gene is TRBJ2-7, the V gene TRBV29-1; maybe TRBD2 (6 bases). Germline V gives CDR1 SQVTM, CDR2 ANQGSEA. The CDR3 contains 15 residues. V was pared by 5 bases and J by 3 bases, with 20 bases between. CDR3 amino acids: CSVQSRDSDFYEQYF. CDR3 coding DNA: TGCAGCGTTCAAAGCCGGGACTCAGACTTCTACGAGCAGTACTTC.

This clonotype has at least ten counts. The CDR3 region has the DNA TGCAGTGCTAGGGGACTCCGGACTAGCGGGAGGGTTTCCACAGATACGCAGTATTTT. This translates into CSARGLRTSGRVSTDTQYF. The chain couples TRBV20-1 to TRBJ2-3; the match to TRBD2 covers 15 bases. V lost 3 bases and J lost 2; bases outside the gene matches: 12. There are 19 residues in the CDR3. CDR1 DFQATT and CDR2 SNEGSKA come from the germline V gene (reference sequence).

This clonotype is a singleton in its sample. CDR3 coding DNA: TGTGCCAGCCAGCAGGACACAGATACGCAGTATTTT. Translating gives CASQQDTDTQYF. The V gene is TRBV27, the J gene TRBJ2-3; D remains ambiguous. CDR3 length: 12 amino acids. Germline V gene data show CDR1 as MNHEY and CDR2 as SMNVEV (reference sequence). Trimming removed 8 bases at V and 2 bases at J, with 8 bases between.

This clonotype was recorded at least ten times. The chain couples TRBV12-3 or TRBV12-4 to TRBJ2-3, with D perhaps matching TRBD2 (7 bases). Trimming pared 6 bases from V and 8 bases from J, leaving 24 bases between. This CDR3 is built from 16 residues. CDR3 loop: CASSLHTGGLDPTQYF. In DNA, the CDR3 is TGTGCCAGCAGCTTACATACGGGGGGCCTGGACCCTACGCAGTATTTT.